This TCR beta chain was captured in a study of blood T cells in healthy people across ages. This clonotype was seen ten or more times. Combining a sample-barcoded 5' primer with a J-beta primer mix, a second PCR ran for roughly 7 to 11 cycles. Each cDNA molecule received a tag from a template-switch adaptor that had 12 random nucleotides. Each sample provided no less than 2.5 million CDR3-containing paired-end reads. TCRdb called the 5' RACE reads again in MiXCR, with one record for every CDR3 protein. The data contain about 840,000 distinct CDR3 sequences, about 28% of them singletons. Germline CDR1 and CDR2: MDHEN and SYDVKM. This CDR3 contains 15 residues. These data were also reused for a study on T cells of mothers and their children. That report notes: Slightly, though not significantly, more overlap was seen in related than in unrelated mother-child pairs.

The sequenced material came from blood. The source is a woman in her 40s in good health. The chain couples TRBV28 to TRBJ2-4; 10 bases match TRBD1. Matching the DNA end better, TRBJ2-7 makes the J call doubtful. CDR3 amino acids: CASRLPGQGIDEQYF. The CDR3 DNA reads TGTGCCAGCAGGTTACCGGGACAGGGGATTGACGAGCAGTACTTC.